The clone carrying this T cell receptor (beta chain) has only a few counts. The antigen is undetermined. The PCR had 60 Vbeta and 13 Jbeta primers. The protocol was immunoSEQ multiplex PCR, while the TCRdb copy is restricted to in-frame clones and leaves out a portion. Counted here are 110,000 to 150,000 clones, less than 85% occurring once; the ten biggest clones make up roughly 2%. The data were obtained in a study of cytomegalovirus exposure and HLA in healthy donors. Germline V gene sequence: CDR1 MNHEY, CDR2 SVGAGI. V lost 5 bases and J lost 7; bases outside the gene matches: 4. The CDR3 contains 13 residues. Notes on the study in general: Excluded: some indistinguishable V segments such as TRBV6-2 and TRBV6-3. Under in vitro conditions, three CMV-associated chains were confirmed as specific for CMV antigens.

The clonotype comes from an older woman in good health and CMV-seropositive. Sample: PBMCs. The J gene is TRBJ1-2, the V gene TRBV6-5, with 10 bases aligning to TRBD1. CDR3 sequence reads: CASSKGQGLGYTF. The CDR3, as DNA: TGTGCCAGCAGTAAGGGACAGGGGCTTGGCTACACCTTC.